Below, 26 T cell receptor beta chains from the same sample are listed, as sequenced in a study of blood T cell repertoires in COVID-19 (dated by TCRdb to about 2020). Libraries were made using the immunoSEQ multiplex PCR assay. TCRdb limited this immuneACCESS table to in-frame rearrangements with V and J called. A share of clones is missing; checked studies link under half to unresolved V genes, and the rest is unexplained. The sample yields hundreds of thousands of clones; 88% were counted once. Clones ranked in the top ten supply around 1.5% of the sample. The sample comprised peripheral blood. The receptors stem from an elderly man with acute or convalescent COVID-19.

The V and J genes are TRBV3-1 (or the pseudogene TRBV3-2) and TRBJ2-1, with TRBD2 as a possible D gene (7 bases). CDR3 length: 17 residues. Germline CDR1 and CDR2: LGHDT and YNNKEL (reference sequence). V lost 3 bases and J lost 3, with 18 bases in between. DNA for the CDR3: TGTGCCAGCAGCCAGCGAGGGGGGGACACCGTCTACAATGAGCAGTTCTTC. Translation gives CASSQRGGDTVYNEQFF.

This rearrangement joins TRBV18 to TRBJ2-7; 11 nucleotides align to TRBD1. The V segment lost 3 bases and the J segment 3 bases; nucleotides outside the gene matches: 1. The germline CDR1 and CDR2 sequences are KGHSH and LQKENI. The CDR3 extends over 14 amino acids. As DNA, the CDR3 is TGTGCCAGCTCACCTGGGACAGGGGGCTACGAGCAGTACTTC. It codes for CASSPGTGGYEQYF.

Remarks on this clone: Other DNA variants within this sample encode the same CDR3. The chain couples TRBV9 to TRBJ1-4; D not certain. The germline V gene encodes CDR1 SGDLS and CDR2 YYNGEE. V was pared by 2 bases and J by 0 bases, with 5 bases between. This CDR3 has 14 amino acids. The CDR3, as DNA: TGTGCCAGCAGCGTTTCTACAACTAATGAAAAACTGTTTTTT. It encodes CASSVSTTNEKLFF.

The chain couples TRBV6-6 to TRBJ1-1; D is possibly TRBD1 (5 bases). The CDR3 sequence is 12 residues long. Germline CDR1 MNHNY, CDR2 SVGAGI (reference sequence). The germline V and J ends were trimmed by 6 bases and 8 bases, with 13 bases remaining between them. This CDR3 reads CASRNGAGEAFF. CDR3 nucleotides: TGTGCCAGCAGAAATGGGGCGGGAGAAGCTTTCTTT.

This clone was counted a single time. The CDR3 region is CAIGTSGREETQYF. CDR3 DNA sequence: TGTGCCATCGGGACTAGCGGGAGGGAAGAGACCCAGTACTTC. This chain links TRBV6-6 with TRBJ2-5; 16 positions agree with TRBD2. Per the germline V gene, CDR1 is MNHNY and CDR2 is SVGAGI (reference sequence). This CDR3 spans 14 amino acids. V lost 10 bases, J lost 3 bases, and 2 bases stayed unmatched.

On this clone itself: At one end, the junction sequence differs from germline, possibly due to a read error. V usage is TRBV7-7 and J usage is TRBJ2-7, with 9 bases lining up with TRBD2. The CDR3 consists of 13 residues. Looked up from germline, CDR1 is SSHAT and CDR2 is FNYEAQ (reference sequence). Written as DNA, the CDR3 is TGTGCTAGCAGCTTAGCGGGGGCAGACGAGCAGTACTTC. Translation: CASSLAGADEQYF.

The chain couples TRBV5-1 to TRBJ1-5; 9 bases are a match to TRBD1. V was clipped by 0 bases and J by 1 base; unmatched bases: 2. The CDR3 runs 16 residues. From germline, CDR1 is SGHRS and CDR2 YFSETQ. The CDR3 here is CASSLGDRESNQPQHF. CDR3 coding DNA: TGCGCCAGCAGCTTGGGGGACAGGGAAAGCAATCAGCCCCAGCATTTT.

The rearrangement uses TRBV5-4 and TRBJ2-7; 8 bases match TRBD2. V lost 0 bases, J lost 6 bases, and 11 bases stayed unmatched. The CDR3 totals 16 residues. The germline CDR1 and CDR2 sequences are SGHNT and YYREEE (reference sequence). CDR3 sequence (DNA): TGTGCCAGCAGCTTGGCGTTGGGGGGACTAGTGCTCGAGCAGTACTTC. Its translation is CASSLALGGLVLEQYF.

The CDR3 here is CASSLRLAGLNTGELFF. The CDR3 DNA sequence: TGTGCCAGCAGCCTGAGACTAGCGGGACTGAACACCGGGGAGCTGTTTTTT. The chain uses TRBV28 and TRBJ2-2; 11 bases map to TRBD2. Per germline, CDR1 MDHEN and CDR2 SYDVKM. The CDR3 length is 17 residues. V lost 6 bases and J lost 1; bases outside the gene matches: 7.

The CDR3 region is CASSLGLDRGPGYTF. The CDR3, as DNA: TGTGCCAGCAGTTTAGGCTTGGACAGGGGGCCTGGCTACACCTTC. This rearrangement joins TRBV28 to TRBJ1-2, with TRBD1 matching over 11 bases. V lost 2 bases, J lost 7 bases, and 6 bases stayed unmatched. Per the germline V gene, CDR1 is MDHEN and CDR2 is SYDVKM. This CDR3 has 15 residues.

The genes are TRBV11-1 and TRBJ2-2, with 9 bases aligning to TRBD2. The junction had 8 bases not matched to a gene; V was cut back by 4 bases and J by 5 bases. From germline, CDR1 is SGHAT and CDR2 FQDESV (reference sequence). The CDR3 runs 16 residues. CDR3 nucleotides: TGTGCCAGCAGCTCCCACGCGGGAGGGGGAACCGGGGAGCTGTTTTTT. The encoded protein is CASSSHAGGGTGELFF.

The chain combines TRBV7-3 with TRBJ2-1; possible D gene TRBD1, 6 bases. Germline V gives CDR1 SGHTA, CDR2 FQGTGA. The CDR3 has 13 amino acids. V was clipped by 5 bases and J by 6 bases, with 11 bases between them. The CDR3 coding sequence is TGTGCCAGCAGCCCCCAACAGGGCAATGAGCAGTTCTTC. This sequence encodes CASSPQQGNEQFF. The variable domain in full, with the rest retrieved from reference TRBV7-3 and TRBJ2-1, is GAGVSQTPSNKVTEKGKYVELRCDPISGHTALYWYRQSLGQGPEFLIYFQGTGAADDSGLPNDRFFAVRPEGSVSTLKIQRTERGDSAVYLCASSPQQGNEQFFGPGTRLTVL.

The rearrangement links TRBV18 to TRBJ1-1, with D possibly matching TRBD1 (6 bases). Germline V gene sequence: CDR1 KGHSH, CDR2 LQKENI. CDR3 size: 14 residues. V shed 1 base and J shed 3 bases, with 9 bases lying between them. The CDR3 reads CASSPQNRDTEAFF. The DNA of the CDR3 is TGTGCCAGCTCACCACAGAACAGGGACACTGAAGCTTTCTTT.

The chain has TRBV7-8 and TRBJ1-5; D unresolved. This CDR3 has 13 residues. V lost 1 base and J lost 5, with 6 bases in between. Germline V CDR1 and CDR2: SGHVS, FQNEAQ. The CDR3 sequence is CASSLVEDQPQHF. The CDR3, as DNA: TGTGCCAGCAGCTTAGTTGAGGATCAGCCCCAGCATTTT.

The V call is TRBV7-2, the J call TRBJ2-3; TRBD2 agrees at 7 bases. V was clipped by 7 bases and J by 3 bases; unmatched bases: 7. The CDR3 has 14 residues. Germline V gene data show CDR1 as SGHTA and CDR2 as FQGNSA. CDR3 region: CASTGGSRTDTQYF. The CDR3 DNA sequence: TGTGCCAGCACCGGGGGGTCTCGAACAGATACGCAGTATTTT.

J is TRBJ1-2 and V is TRBV3-1 (or the pseudogene TRBV3-2); D call uncertain. Germline CDR1 LGHDT, CDR2 YNNKEL (reference sequence). Deletions cut 0 bases from V and 8 bases from J, with 13 bases between. The CDR3 is 14 amino acids. The CDR3 bases are TGTGCCAGCAGCCAAGATTTTCGCGTCGAGGGCTACACCTTC. Its protein is CASSQDFRVEGYTF.

The rearrangement links TRBV13 to TRBJ1-6, with TRBD1 matching 7 bases. V lost 10 bases to trimming and J lost 8 bases; unmatched junction nucleotides: 11. The CDR3 spans 14 residues. Germline-derived CDR1 and CDR2 are PRHDT and FYEKMQ (reference sequence). CDR3 coding DNA: TGTGCCACTAGCAATGGACAGGCCTATTCACCCCTCCACTTT. Residues: CATSNGQAYSPLHF.

The CDR3 DNA sequence: TGTGCCAGCAGTACCCCATGGGGGGGTTATGGCTACACCTTC. Translation gives CASSTPWGGYGYTF. The V call is TRBV28, the J call TRBJ1-2; D possibly corresponds to TRBD1 (5 bases). CDR1 MDHEN and CDR2 SYDVKM come from the germline V gene. This CDR3 contains 14 residues. V dropped 5 bases and J dropped 5 bases, with 15 bases sitting between them.

As regards this clone: A much larger clone is a single base away; this may be a read error. The rearrangement uses TRBV28 and TRBJ1-5; no clear D. CDR3 length equals 14 residues. Germline values: CDR1 MDHEN, CDR2 SYDVKM. The CDR3 bases are TGTGCCGGCAGGACGGAGTATAGCAATCAGCCCCAGCATTTT. Protein sequence: CAGRTEYSNQPQHF.

DNA for the CDR3: TGTGCCAGCAGCTTAGTCGGAGGAAGAGAGACCCAGTACTTC. It codes for CASSLVGGRETQYF. V usage is TRBV11-2 and J usage is TRBJ2-5, with D possibly matching TRBD2 (5 bases). The CDR3 is 14 residues long. Per the germline V gene, CDR1 is SGHAT and CDR2 is FQNNGV. V was pared by 1 base and J by 4 bases, with 10 bases between.

The chain recombines TRBV7-3 with TRBJ2-1, with 13 bases fitting TRBD2. CDR3 length equals 16 residues. J lost 7 bases, V lost 5 bases, and 8 bases had no gene match. CDR1 SGHTA and CDR2 FQGTGA come from the germline V gene. The CDR3 sequence: CASSLTLAGGPNEQFF. The CDR3 DNA reads as TGTGCCAGCAGCCTGACACTAGCGGGAGGGCCAAATGAGCAGTTCTTC.

V gene TRBV19 combines with J gene TRBJ1-2, with a tentative D call TRBD1 (6 bases). The CDR3 has 15 residues. Germline V gene sequence: CDR1 LNHDA, CDR2 SQIVND (reference sequence). Trimming stripped 3 bases from V and 4 bases from J, with 15 bases between. CDR3 nucleotides: TGTGCCAGTAGTATTGCCCAGGGGCCACGCTATGGCTACACCTTC. It encodes CASSIAQGPRYGYTF.

The J gene is TRBJ2-1, the V gene TRBV11-1; 12 nucleotides match TRBD2. Germline lookup yields CDR1 SGHAT and CDR2 FQDESV (reference sequence). The V gene end was trimmed by 1 base and the J gene end by 9 bases; junction bases not matched to a gene: 4. The CDR3 spans 15 residues. Here the CDR3 reads CASSLGLAGVLEQFF. The CDR3 region has the DNA TGTGCCAGCAGCTTAGGACTAGCGGGAGTCCTTGAGCAGTTCTTC.

V is TRBV7-3 and J is TRBJ2-4; TRBD1 aligns across 9 bases. CDR1 and CDR2 from the germline V gene are SGHTA and FQGTGA. The CDR3 totals 14 residues. Trimming at V came to 2 bases and at J to 6 bases, leaving 2 bases not matched to a gene. The CDR3 bases are TGTGCCAGCAGCTTAGGGGGACAGGGAAACATTCAGTACTTC. Protein product: CASSLGGQGNIQYF.

This clone was counted a few times. The rearrangement links TRBV7-9 to TRBJ2-7; D unresolved. Trimming cost V 2 bases and J 2 bases, with 4 bases left between them. The CDR3 contains 12 residues. CDR1 and CDR2 from the germline V gene are SEHNR and FQNEAQ (reference sequence). The CDR3 DNA reads as TGTGCCAGCAGCTTATTCACCTACGAGCAGTACTTC. Residues: CASSLFTYEQYF.

V gene TRBV6-5 combines with J gene TRBJ2-1; a possible D gene is TRBD2 (6 bases). The CDR3 covers 15 residues. Germline CDR1 is MNHEY and CDR2 is SVGAGI. V gave up 5 bases and J gave up 0 bases, with 11 bases separating them. The DNA for the CDR3 is TGTGCCAGCAGTCAATACGGGAGCTCCTACAATGAGCAGTTCTTC. As protein: CASSQYGSSYNEQFF.